This record looks at one T cell receptor (beta chain) sequence and its context. The antigen remains unidentified. From germline, CDR1 is SGHNT and CDR2 YYREEE (reference sequence). Trimming removed 3 bases from V and 2 bases from J; junction bases left unmatched: 2. The CDR3 contains 13 residues. PCR employed 60 Vbeta and 13 Jbeta primers. Original methodology: In a later analysis, approximately 73 million unique TCR beta chains included roughly 11 million shared by two or more donors. Produced via immunoSEQ multiplex PCR; TCRdb's table is partial and in-frame only. The V and J calls and the clone size are those of that table, but D and trimming were determined from the DNA. In the table there are 87,000 or so clones, about four fifths of which are singletons. These data come from a study of cytomegalovirus exposure and HLA in healthy donors. Study-wide results and limits: Later on, an analysis found that several of the most significant clusters appeared to be linked to common viral pathogens, which included parvovirus B19. Later analysis identified a missense DCLRE1C variant that was linked to TCR beta V- and J-gene trimming. In a later analysis, CMV-associated beta chains were mostly HLA-associated, it appeared.

The chain is built from TRBV5-4 and TRBJ2-7; TRBD1 matches at 7 bases. Sequencing input: PBMCs. This TCR came from a woman aged 40 to 50 in good health and CMV-seronegative. CDR3 in amino acids: CASSSGTAYEQYF. CDR3 nucleotide sequence: TGTGCCAGCAGCTCCGGGACAGCCTACGAGCAGTACTTC.